This entry concerns a single T cell receptor (beta chain). As yet, its antigen is unknown. This sample was taken from a study of T cell repertoires in cytomegalovirus infection. About the research overall: The authors used CMV epitopes that were HLA-C-restricted (recently identified) and HLA-B-restricted (well studied). It was the public TCR beta signatures that indicated both CMV infection and matching HLA type.

Study results and caveats: There were HLA-C-restricted CMV-specific TCR beta clonotypes dominating the ex vivo response. There were carriers of CMV plus the relevant HLA, and cumulative public TCR beta family frequency identified them.

The CDR3 consists of 12 residues. The germline V gene encodes CDR1 ENHRY and CDR2 SYGVKD. Trimming took off 5 bases at V and 3 bases at J, with 5 bases between the two ends. TCRdb reprocessed the reads via MiXCR and lists one record per CDR3 protein. The sample contains approximately 350,000 distinct CDR3 sequences, roughly 36% of which appear only once. The receptor was derived from a human donor in good health (CMV status not recorded). Some clones in this sample may be carry-over from other donors' samples. This specimen consisted of cultured PBMCs, obtained from culture after CMV antigen stimulation. V and J are TRBV10-3 and TRBJ1-3; D ambiguous. The CDR3 is CAISSDGNTIYF. The CDR3 DNA reads as TGTGCCATCAGTTCAGATGGAAACACCATATATTTT.